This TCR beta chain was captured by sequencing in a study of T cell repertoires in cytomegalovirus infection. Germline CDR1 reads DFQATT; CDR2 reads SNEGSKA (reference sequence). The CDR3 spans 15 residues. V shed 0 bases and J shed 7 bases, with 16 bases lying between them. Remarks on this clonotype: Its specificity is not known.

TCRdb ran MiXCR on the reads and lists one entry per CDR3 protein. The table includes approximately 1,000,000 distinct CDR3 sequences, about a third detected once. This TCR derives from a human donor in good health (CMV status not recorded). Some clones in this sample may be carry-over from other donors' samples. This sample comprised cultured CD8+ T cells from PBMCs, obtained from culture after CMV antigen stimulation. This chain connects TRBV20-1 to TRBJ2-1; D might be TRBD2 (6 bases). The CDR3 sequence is CSARDFRGVWNEQFF. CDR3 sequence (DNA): TGCAGTGCTAGAGATTTTCGCGGGGTTTGGAATGAGCAGTTCTTC.